The 6 T cell receptor beta chains given below trace back to one sample, sequenced in a study of vaccination effects on CD4 cells after COVID-19. Their antigens remain unidentified. Under the ViraFEST assay, PBMC were stimulated with viral peptide pools so that antigen-specific CD4+ T cells expanded. Sequencing was performed afterwards. Investigators separated out CD4+ T cells once about 10 days of culture had passed. Participants each got two BNT162b2 or mRNA-1273 vaccine doses. Measured with immunoSEQ multiplex PCR; TCRdb has only the in-frame clones, and not every one. The table records tens of thousands of clones, roughly 81% of them present only once. The material sequenced was CD4+ T cells from PBMCs cultured with HCoV-229E spike peptides, taken after COVID-19 vaccination. These receptor sequences come from a human donor who received a COVID-19 vaccine.

The sample holds a few counts of this clone. The genes are TRBV24-1 and TRBJ1-5; the D is unclear. Germline V gives CDR1 KGHDR, CDR2 SFDVKD. V was clipped by 5 bases and J by 2 bases, with 12 bases between them. This CDR3 contains 15 residues. The CDR3 DNA sequence: TGTGCCACCAGTGCTCAGGAATTTGGCAATCAGCCCCAGCATTTT. This sequence encodes CATSAQEFGNQPQHF.

Only one count was recorded for this clone. The sample contains more than one DNA sequence encoding this CDR3. V usage is TRBV5-1 and J usage is TRBJ1-5; D not resolved. The V gene lost 0 bases and the J gene lost 1 base, with 5 bases spanning the gap. CDR3 length: 14 amino acids. The germline V gene encodes CDR1 SGHRS and CDR2 YFSETQ. CDR3: CASSLDGSNQPQHF. The CDR3 DNA sequence: TGCGCCAGCAGCTTGGACGGGAGCAATCAGCCCCAGCATTTT.

V gene TRBV10-2 combines with J gene TRBJ2-7, with D possibly being TRBD1 (5 bases). Between the trimmed V and J ends, which lost 0 bases and 7 bases, there was a span of 10 bases. Germline V gene sequence: CDR1 WSHSY, CDR2 SAAADI. The CDR3 spans 13 residues. CDR3 protein: CASSESTATEQYV. The CDR3, as DNA: TGCGCCAGCAGTGAGTCGACAGCTACTGAGCAGTACGTC.

The chain employs TRBV7-9 and TRBJ2-7, with D possibly TRBD2 on 5 matching bases. Trimming cost V 4 bases and J 2 bases, with 18 bases left between them. The germline gives CDR1 SEHNR, CDR2 FQNEAQ (reference sequence). The CDR3 covers 16 residues. Here the CDR3 reads CASSSMAGRRAYEQYV. The CDR3 coding sequence is TGTGCCAGCAGCTCGATGGCGGGCAGGCGAGCCTACGAGCAGTACGTC.

J is TRBJ1-4 and V is TRBV10-3; tentatively, D is TRBD1 (5 bases). V lost 7 bases, J lost 0 bases, and 24 bases lay in between. This CDR3 is built from 19 residues. Germline CDR1 is ENHRY and CDR2 is SYGVKD. CDR3 protein: CAINQGHPVNLATNEKLFF. CDR3 in DNA: TGTGCCATCAACCAAGGACACCCTGTAAATCTTGCAACTAATGAAAAACTGTTTTTT.

V and J are TRBV3-1 (or the pseudogene TRBV3-2) and TRBJ1-1; 9 bases fit TRBD1. V lost 4 bases to trimming and J lost 2 bases; unmatched junction nucleotides: 5. The V gene's germline CDR1 is LGHDT and CDR2 YNNKEL (reference sequence). CDR3 length: 15 residues. CDR3 loop: CASSRGQGFNTEAFF. The CDR3 DNA follows: TGTGCCAGCAGCCGTGGACAGGGGTTCAACACTGAAGCTTTCTTT.